Sequencing of this T cell receptor (beta chain) was carried out in a study of T cell responses to AZD1222 COVID-19 vaccine. Study at large: Some second doses came at about 4 weeks and others at about 12 weeks; these were pooled. General study results and limits: The donors showed a predominance of white British ancestry and of females, with possible underestimation of clonal diversity. Among spike-specific TCRs, nearly half reportedly target unmutated variant regions. After two AZD1222 doses, spike-specific TCR breadth and depth rose versus day 0.

Profiled with immunoSEQ multiplex PCR; TCRdb holds only in-frame clones, not every one. The table shows about 88,000 clones, with about 90% occurring only once. Germline values: CDR1 MNHEY, CDR2 SVGAGI. The J segment lost 7 bases and the V segment lost 3 bases, leaving 9 bases of the junction unmatched. The CDR3 length is 15 residues. On this clone: The antigen remains undetermined.

V and J are TRBV6-5 and TRBJ2-1; 7 bases map to TRBD1. The sequences come from peripheral blood, collected on day 0 of AZD1222 vaccination. This TCR was recovered from an adult in good health. CDR3 nucleotides: TGTGCCAGCAGTTATTGGTCAGGGGGAAGGAATGAGCAGTTCTTC. This codes for CASSYWSGGRNEQFF.